This TCR beta chain was recovered during a study of T cell responses to AZD1222 COVID-19 vaccine. CDR1 SNHLY and CDR2 FYNNEI come from the germline V gene. The CDR3 has 13 residues. Trimming stripped 7 bases from V and 2 bases from J, with 9 bases between. Profiling relied on immunoSEQ multiplex PCR, and the TCRdb table lists in-frame clones only, not all of them. The data show some 130,000 clones, around 90% seen once. The chain is built from TRBV2 and TRBJ1-3; D gene uncertain. The specimen comprised peripheral blood, sampled 28 days after the second AZD1222 dose. The sequence was collected from an adult who received the AZD1222 COVID-19 vaccine. The CDR3 sequence: CASNGIPGNTIYF. CDR3 nucleotide sequence: TGTGCCAGCAACGGGATACCTGGAAACACCATATATTTT.